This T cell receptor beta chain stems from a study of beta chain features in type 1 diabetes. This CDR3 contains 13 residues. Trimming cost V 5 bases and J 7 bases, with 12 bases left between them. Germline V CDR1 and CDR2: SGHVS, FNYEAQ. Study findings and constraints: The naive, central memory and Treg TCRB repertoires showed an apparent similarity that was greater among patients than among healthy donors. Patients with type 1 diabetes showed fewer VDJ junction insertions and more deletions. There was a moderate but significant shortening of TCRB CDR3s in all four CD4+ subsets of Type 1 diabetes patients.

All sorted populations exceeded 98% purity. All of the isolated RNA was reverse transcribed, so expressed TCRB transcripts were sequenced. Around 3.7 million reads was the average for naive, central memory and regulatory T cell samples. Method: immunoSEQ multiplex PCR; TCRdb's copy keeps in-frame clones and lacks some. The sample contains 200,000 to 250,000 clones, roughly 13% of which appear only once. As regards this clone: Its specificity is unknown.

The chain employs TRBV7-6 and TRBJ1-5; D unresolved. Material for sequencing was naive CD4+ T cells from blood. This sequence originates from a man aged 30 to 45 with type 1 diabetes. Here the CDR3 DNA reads TGTGCCAGCAGCCCCCGGAGTGGCCAGCCCCAGCATTTT. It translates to CASSPRSGQPQHF.